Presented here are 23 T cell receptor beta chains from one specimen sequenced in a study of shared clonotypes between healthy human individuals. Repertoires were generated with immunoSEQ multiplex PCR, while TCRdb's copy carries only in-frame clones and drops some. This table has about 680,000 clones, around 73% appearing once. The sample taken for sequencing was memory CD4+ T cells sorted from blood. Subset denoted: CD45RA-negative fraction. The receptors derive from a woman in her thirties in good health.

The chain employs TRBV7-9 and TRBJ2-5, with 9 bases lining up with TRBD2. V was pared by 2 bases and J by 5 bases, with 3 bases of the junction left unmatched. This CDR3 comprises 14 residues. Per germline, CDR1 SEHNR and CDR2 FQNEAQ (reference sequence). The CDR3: CASSLLAGRETQYF. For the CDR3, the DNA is TGTGCCAGCAGCTTACTAGCGGGAAGGGAGACCCAGTACTTC.

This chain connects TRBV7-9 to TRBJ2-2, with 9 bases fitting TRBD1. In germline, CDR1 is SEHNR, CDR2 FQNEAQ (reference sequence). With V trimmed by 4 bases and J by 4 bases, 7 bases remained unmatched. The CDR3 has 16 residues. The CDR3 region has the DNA TGTGCCAGCAGCTGGGGGGGACAGGGTGGCACCGGGGAGCTGTTTTTT. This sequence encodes CASSWGGQGGTGELFF.

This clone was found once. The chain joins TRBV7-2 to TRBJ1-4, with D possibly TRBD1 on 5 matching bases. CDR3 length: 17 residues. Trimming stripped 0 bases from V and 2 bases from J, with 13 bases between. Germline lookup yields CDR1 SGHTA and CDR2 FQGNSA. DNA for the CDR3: TGTGCCAGCAGCTTAGCTCTCGGGGGATCTACTAATGAAAAACTGTTTTTT. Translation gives CASSLALGGSTNEKLFF.

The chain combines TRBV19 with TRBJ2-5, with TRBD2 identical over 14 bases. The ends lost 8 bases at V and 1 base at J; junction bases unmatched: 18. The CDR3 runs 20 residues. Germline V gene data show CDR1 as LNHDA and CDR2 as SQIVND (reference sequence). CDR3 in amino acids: CASQGAPGLAGGGSQETQYF. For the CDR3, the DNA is TGTGCCAGTCAGGGGGCGCCCGGACTAGCGGGAGGCGGGAGCCAAGAGACCCAGTACTTC.

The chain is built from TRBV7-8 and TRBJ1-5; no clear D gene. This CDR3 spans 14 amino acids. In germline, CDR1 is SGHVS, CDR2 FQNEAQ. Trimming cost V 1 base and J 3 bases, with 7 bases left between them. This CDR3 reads CASSLVGINQPQHF. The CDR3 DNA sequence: TGTGCCAGCAGCTTAGTGGGTATCAATCAGCCCCAGCATTTT. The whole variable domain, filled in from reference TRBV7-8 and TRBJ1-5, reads GAGVSQSPRYKVAKRGQDVALRCDPISGHVSLFWYQQALGQGPEFLTYFQNEAQLDKSGLPSDRFFAERPEGSVSTLKIQRTQQEDSAVYLCASSLVGINQPQHFGDGTRLSIL.

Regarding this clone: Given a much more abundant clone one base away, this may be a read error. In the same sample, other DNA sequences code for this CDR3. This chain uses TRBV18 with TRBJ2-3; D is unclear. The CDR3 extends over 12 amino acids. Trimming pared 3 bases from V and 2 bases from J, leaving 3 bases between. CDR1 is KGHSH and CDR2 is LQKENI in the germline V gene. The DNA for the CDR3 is TGTGCCAGCTCACCCTACACAGATACGCAGTATTTT. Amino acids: CASSPYTDTQYF.

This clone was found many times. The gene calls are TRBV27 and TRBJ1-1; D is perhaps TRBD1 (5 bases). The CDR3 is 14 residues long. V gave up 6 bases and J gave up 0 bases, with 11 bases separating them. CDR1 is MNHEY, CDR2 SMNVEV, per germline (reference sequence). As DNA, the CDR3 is TGTGCCAGCAGCCAGGGACGGATGAACACTGAAGCTTTCTTT. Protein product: CASSQGRMNTEAFF.

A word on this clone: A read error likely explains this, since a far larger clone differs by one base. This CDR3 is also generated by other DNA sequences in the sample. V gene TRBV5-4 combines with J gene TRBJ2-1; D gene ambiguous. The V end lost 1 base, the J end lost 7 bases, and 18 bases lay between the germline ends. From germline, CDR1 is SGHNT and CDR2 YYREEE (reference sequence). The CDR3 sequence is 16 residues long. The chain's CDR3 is CASSLRTGSPYNEQFF. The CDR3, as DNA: TGTGCCAGCAGCTTGAGAACGGGCTCACCTTATAATGAGCAGTTCTTC.

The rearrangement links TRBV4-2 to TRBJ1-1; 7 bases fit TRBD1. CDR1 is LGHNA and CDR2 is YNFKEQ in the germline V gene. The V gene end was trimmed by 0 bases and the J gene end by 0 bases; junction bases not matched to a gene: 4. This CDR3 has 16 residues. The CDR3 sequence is CASSQDQGGMNTEAFF. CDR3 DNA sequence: TGTGCCAGCAGCCAAGATCAGGGGGGGATGAACACTGAAGCTTTCTTT.

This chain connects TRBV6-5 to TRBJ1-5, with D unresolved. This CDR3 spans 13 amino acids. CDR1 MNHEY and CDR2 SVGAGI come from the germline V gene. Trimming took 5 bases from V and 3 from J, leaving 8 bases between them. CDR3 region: CASSDTYNQPQHF. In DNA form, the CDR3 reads TGTGCCAGCAGTGACACCTACAATCAGCCCCAGCATTTT.

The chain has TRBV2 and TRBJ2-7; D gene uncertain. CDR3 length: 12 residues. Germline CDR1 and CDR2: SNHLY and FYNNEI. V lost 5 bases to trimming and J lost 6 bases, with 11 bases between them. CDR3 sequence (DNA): TGTGCCAGCAGTCGGTCCTCTCTCGAGCAGTACTTC. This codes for CASSRSSLEQYF.

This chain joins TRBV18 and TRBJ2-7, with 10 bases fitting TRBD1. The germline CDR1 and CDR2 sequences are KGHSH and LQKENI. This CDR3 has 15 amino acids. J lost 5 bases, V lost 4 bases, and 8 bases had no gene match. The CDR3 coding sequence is TGTGCCAGCTCACGAAGGACAGGGGGTGAGGACGAGCAGTACTTC. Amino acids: CASSRRTGGEDEQYF.

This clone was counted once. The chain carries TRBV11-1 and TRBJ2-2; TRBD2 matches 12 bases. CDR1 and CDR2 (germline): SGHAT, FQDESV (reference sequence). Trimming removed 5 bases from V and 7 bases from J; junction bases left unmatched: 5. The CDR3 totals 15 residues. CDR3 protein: CASSTTSGSIGELFF. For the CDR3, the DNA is TGTGCCAGCAGCACGACTAGCGGGAGCATCGGGGAGCTGTTTTTT. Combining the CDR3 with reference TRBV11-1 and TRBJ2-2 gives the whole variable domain EAEVAQSPRYKITEKSQAVAFWCDPISGHATLYWYRQILGQGPELLVQFQDESVVDDSQLPKDRFSAERLKGVDSTLKIQPAELGDSAMYLCASSTTSGSIGELFFGEGSRLTVL.

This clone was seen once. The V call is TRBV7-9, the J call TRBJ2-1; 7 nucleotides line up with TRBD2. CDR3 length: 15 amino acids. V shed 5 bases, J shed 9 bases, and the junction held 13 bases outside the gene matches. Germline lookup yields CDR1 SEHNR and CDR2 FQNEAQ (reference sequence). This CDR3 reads CASSKPRAGDGEQFF. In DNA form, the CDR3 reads TGTGCCAGCAGCAAACCTAGGGCGGGAGATGGTGAGCAGTTCTTC.

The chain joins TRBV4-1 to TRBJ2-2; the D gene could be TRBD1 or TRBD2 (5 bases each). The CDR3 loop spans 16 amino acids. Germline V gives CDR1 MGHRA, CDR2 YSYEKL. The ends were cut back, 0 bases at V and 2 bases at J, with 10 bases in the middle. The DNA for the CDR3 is TGCGCCAGCAGCCAAGAGTGGGGGTTCAACACCGGGGAGCTGTTTTTT. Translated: CASSQEWGFNTGELFF.

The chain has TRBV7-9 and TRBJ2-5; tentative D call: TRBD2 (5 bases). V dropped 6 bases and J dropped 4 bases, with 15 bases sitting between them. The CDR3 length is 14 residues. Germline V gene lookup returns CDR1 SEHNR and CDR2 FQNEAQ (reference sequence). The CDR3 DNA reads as TGTGCCAGCAGACTGGGAGACACTCCAGAGACCCAGTACTTC. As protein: CASRLGDTPETQYF.

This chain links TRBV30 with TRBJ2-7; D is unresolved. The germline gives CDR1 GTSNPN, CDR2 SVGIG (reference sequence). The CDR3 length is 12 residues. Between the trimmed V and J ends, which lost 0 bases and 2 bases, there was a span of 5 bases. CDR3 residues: CAWSVIAYEQYF. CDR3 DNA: TGTGCCTGGAGTGTTATCGCCTACGAGCAGTACTTC.

CDR3 coding DNA: TGTGCCAGCAGTGGAACTAGTCGAGAGACCCAGTACTTC. It codes for CASSGTSRETQYF. The J gene is TRBJ2-5, the V gene TRBV2; a weak D match, TRBD2 (5 bases). Germline V CDR1 and CDR2: SNHLY, FYNNEI. V was pared by 4 bases and J by 4 bases, with 10 bases between. This CDR3 contains 13 residues.

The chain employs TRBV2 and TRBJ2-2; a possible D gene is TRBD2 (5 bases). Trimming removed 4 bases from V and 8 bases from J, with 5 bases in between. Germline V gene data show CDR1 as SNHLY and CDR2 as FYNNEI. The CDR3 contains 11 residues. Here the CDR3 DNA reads TGTGCCAGCAGTGGACTAGGGGAGCTGTTTTTT. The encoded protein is CASSGLGELFF.

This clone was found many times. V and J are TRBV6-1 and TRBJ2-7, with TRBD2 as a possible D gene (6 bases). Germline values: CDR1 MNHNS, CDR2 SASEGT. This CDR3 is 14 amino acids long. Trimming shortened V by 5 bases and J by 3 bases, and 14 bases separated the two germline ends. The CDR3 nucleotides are TGTGCCAGCAGTTTCTCTAGCGAACACTACGAGCAGTACTTC. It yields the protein CASSFSSEHYEQYF.

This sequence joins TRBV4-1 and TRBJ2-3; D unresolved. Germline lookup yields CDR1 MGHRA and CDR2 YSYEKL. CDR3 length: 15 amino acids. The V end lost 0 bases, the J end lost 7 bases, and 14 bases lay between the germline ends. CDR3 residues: CASSQETYRPHTQYF. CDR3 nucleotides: TGCGCCAGCAGCCAAGAAACATATCGCCCACATACGCAGTATTTT.

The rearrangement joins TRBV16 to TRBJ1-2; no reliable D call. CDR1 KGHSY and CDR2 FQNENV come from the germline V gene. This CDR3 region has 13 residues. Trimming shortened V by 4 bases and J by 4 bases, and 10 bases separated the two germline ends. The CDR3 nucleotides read TGTGCCAGCAGCCCAGACAATGGCTATGGCTACACCTTC. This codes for CASSPDNGYGYTF.

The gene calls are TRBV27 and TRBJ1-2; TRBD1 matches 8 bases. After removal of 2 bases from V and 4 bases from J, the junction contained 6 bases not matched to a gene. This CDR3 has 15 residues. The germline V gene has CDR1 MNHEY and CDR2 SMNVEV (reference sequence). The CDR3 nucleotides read TGTGCCAGCAGTTTAGCCGGGACAGGTTCCTATGGCTACACCTTC. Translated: CASSLAGTGSYGYTF.